This paragraph covers one T cell receptor (beta chain) sequence. What it recognizes is unknown. The CDR3 contains 15 residues. CDR1 and CDR2 (germline): LNHDA, SQIVND (reference sequence). With V trimmed by 5 bases and J by 2 bases, 5 bases remained unmatched. This sample was taken from a study of shared clonotypes between healthy human individuals. Method: immunoSEQ multiplex PCR; TCRdb's copy keeps in-frame clones and lacks some. The sample carries over 700,000 clones, 55% to 80% recorded once. The authors divided CD4+ cells into CD45RA+ naive and CD45RA-negative memory subsets. Study-wide points: Owing to a small donor count, the genetic and exposure-history diversity represented was limited.

Sequencing input: memory CD4+ T cells sorted from blood. Described subset: CD45RA-negative fraction. The chain carries TRBV19 and TRBJ1-5; TRBD1 agrees at 8 bases. The sequence was collected from a young woman in good health. The CDR3 sequence is CASSSSDRGNQPQHF. The CDR3 coding sequence is TGTGCCAGTAGTTCCTCGGACAGGGGCAATCAGCCCCAGCATTTT. The variable domain in full, completed from reference TRBV19 and TRBJ1-5, reads DGGITQSPKYLFRKEGQNVTLSCEQNLNHDAMYWYRQDPGQGLRLIYYSQIVNDFQKGDIAEGYSVSREKKESFPLTVTSAQKNPTAFYLCASSSSDRGNQPQHFGDGTRLSIL.